A selection of T cell receptor beta chains follows, all from one sample in a study of neurological immune-mediated disorders. TCRdb used MiXCR to reprocess the 5' RACE reads, holding one entry per CDR3 protein. The repertoire holds under 80,000 distinct CDR3 sequences, with 4% to 6% as singletons. The sequenced sample was PBMCs. Receptor source: a woman aged 50 to 60 with multiple sclerosis. The CDR3 runs from the conserved cysteine through the conserved F or W. The D gene is left open where the match is weak. A row's size may be missing; if present it is once, few, many or a size class.

J: TRBJ2-5
size: many
V: TRBV20-1
D: NA
DNA: TGCAGTGCTAGGTTTCAGGGGGGCCAAGAGACCCAGTACTTC
CDR3: CSARFQGGQETQYF

J: TRBJ2-3
size: many
V: TRBV18
D: NA
DNA: TGTGCCAGCTCCATCAGGGACGATACGCAGTATTTT
CDR3: CASSIRDDTQYF

J: TRBJ2-1
size: many
V: TRBV10-3
D: NA
DNA: TGTGCCATCAGTGAGGTGTTAGGAACTAGCAGTGAGCAGTTCTTC
CDR3: CAISEVLGTSSEQFF

J: TRBJ2-4
size: many
V: TRBV12-3/TRBV12-4
D: NA
DNA: TGTGCCTCAAAGGGGGACCTCGGCGGAGACATTCAGTACTTC
CDR3: CASKGDLGGDIQYF

J: TRBJ2-6
size: many
V: TRBV10-3
D: NA
DNA: TGTGCCATCAGTGAACTCACCGGGCGATCTGGGGCCAACGTCCTGACTTTC
CDR3: CAISELTGRSGANVLTF

J: TRBJ2-1
size: few
V: TRBV9
D: NA
DNA: TGTGCCAGCAGCGTAGTCGGGGGTCCCTACAATGAGCAGTTCTTC
CDR3: CASSVVGGPYNEQFF

J: TRBJ2-5
size: many
V: TRBV7-7
D: NA
DNA: TGTGCTAGCAGCTTAGGTACAGGAGACGCCCAGTACTTC
CDR3: CASSLGTGDAQYF

J: TRBJ1-1
size: many
V: TRBV4-2
D: NA
DNA: TGTGCCAGCAGCCAACAAGGACAAAGGGACACTGAAGCTTTCTTT
CDR3: CASSQQGQRDTEAFF

J: TRBJ2-1
size: many
V: TRBV29-1
D: NA
DNA: TGCAGCGTTCCTAGTTTGCATGAGCAGTTCTTC
CDR3: CSVPSLHEQFF

J: TRBJ2-7
size: many
V: TRBV20-1
D: NA
DNA: TGCAGTGCCGCGAGGACAGCCGATCGGCAGTACTTC
CDR3: CSAARTADRQYF

J: TRBJ2-1
size: many
V: TRBV7-9
D: NA
DNA: TGTGCCAGCAGCTTAGTGGGGAGCTCCTACAATGAGCAGTTCTTC
CDR3: CASSLVGSSYNEQFF

J: TRBJ1-6
size: many
V: TRBV12-3/TRBV12-4
D: NA
DNA: TGTGCCAGCAGTTTCGTCAGTCATAATTCACCCCTCCACTTT
CDR3: CASSFVSHNSPLHF

J: TRBJ2-1
size: many
V: TRBV7-9
D: NA
DNA: TGTGCCAGCACTTGGGGGGCAAATGAGCAGTTCTTC
CDR3: CASTWGANEQFF

J: TRBJ2-5
size: many
V: TRBV27
D: TRBD2
DNA: TGTGCCAGCAGTCCCGGGACTAGATCAACCCAGTACTTC
CDR3: CASSPGTRSTQYF

J: TRBJ1-5
size: NA
V: TRBV20-1
D: NA
DNA: TGCAGTGCTAGAGACTATAACCGAGGGAATCAGCCCCAGCATTTT
CDR3: CSARDYNRGNQPQHF

J: TRBJ1-6
size: many
V: TRBV5-4
D: NA
DNA: TGTGCCAGCAGCTTGGGTCTGGGGGCGGAAGAATCACCCCTCCACTTT
CDR3: CASSLGLGAEESPLHF

J: TRBJ1-1
size: many
V: TRBV5-1
D: NA
DNA: TGCGCCAGCGGCGTAGGGCTGAACACTGAAGCTTTCTTT
CDR3: CASGVGLNTEAFF

J: TRBJ2-1
size: many
V: TRBV6-2/TRBV6-3
D: TRBD2
DNA: TGTGCCAGCAGTCATCCGGGACTAGCAAATGAGCAGTTCTTC
CDR3: CASSHPGLANEQFF

J: TRBJ1-1
size: many
V: TRBV20-1
D: NA
DNA: TGCAGTGCTAGAGAGACGGTGGGCACTGAAGCTTTCTTT
CDR3: CSARETVGTEAFF

J: TRBJ1-2
size: many
V: TRBV12-3/TRBV12-4
D: NA
DNA: TGTGCCAGCACCCAAGCCGACAGTCTTAATGGCTACACCTTC
CDR3: CASTQADSLNGYTF